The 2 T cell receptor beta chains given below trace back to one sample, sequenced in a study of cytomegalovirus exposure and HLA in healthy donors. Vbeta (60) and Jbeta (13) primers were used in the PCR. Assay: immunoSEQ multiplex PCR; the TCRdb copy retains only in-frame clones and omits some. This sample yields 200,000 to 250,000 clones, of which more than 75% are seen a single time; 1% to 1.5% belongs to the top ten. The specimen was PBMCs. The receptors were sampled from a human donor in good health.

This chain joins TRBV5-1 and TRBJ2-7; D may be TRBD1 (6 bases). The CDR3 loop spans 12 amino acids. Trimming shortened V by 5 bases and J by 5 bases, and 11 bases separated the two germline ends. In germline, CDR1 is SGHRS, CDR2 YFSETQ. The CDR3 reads CASSPGTHEQYF. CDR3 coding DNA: TGCGCCAGCAGTCCCGGGACACACGAGCAGTACTTC.

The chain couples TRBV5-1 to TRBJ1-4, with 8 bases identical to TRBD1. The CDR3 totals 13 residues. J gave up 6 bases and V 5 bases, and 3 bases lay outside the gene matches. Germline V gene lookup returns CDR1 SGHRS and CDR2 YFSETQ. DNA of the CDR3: TGCGCCAGCAGTGGACAGGGATATGAAAAACTGTTTTTT. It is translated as CASSGQGYEKLFF.